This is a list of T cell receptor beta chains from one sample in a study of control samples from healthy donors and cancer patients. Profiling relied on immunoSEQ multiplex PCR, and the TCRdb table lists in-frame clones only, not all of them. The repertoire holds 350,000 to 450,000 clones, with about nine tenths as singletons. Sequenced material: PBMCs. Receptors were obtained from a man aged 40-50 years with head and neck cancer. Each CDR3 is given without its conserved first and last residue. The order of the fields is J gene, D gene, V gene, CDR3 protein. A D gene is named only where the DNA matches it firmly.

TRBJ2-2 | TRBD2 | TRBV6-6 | ASSRGLAGGPDANTGELF
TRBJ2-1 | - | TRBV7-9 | ASSLVYVSPGGSNEQF
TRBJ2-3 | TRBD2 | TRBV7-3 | ASSLKHYGLAASTDTQY
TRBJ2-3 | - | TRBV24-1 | ATSDSYGTDTQY
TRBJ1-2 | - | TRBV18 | ASSPEGYYGYT
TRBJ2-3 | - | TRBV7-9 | AAGTQFHDTQY
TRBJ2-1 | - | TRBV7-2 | ASSLVPSTGRTYNEQF
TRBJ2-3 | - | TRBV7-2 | ASMWARDTQY
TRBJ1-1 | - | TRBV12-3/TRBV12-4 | ASSLVSNTEAF
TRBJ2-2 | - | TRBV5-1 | ASSPGRYPNTGELF
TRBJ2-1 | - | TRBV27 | ASWELNEQF
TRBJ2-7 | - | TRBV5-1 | ASSWGDRRTYEQY
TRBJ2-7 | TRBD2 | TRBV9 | ASSVDRSSGSYEQY
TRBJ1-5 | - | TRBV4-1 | ASAQGTNQPQH
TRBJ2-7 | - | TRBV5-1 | ASSYHGVATYEQY
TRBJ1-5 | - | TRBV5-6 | ASSLGRAPQH
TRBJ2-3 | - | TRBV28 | ASTEGGGAGTDTQY
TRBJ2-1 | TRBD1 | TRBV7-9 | ASSTTGTGFGNNEQF
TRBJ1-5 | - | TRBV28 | ATQSGTSNQPQH
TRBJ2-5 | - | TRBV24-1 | ATSARGAPETQY
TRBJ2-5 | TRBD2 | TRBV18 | ASSPTSGRAAETQY
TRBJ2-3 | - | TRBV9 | ASSVDGRGPREQY
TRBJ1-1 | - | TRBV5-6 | ASSSGLPEAF
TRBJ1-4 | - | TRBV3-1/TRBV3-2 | ASSQKLGRGEKLF
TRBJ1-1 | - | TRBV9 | ASSVEGRRDTEAF
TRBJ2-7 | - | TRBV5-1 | ASSLAPPGQITYEQY
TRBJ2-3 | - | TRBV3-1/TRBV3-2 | ASSPTGRGRSTDTQY
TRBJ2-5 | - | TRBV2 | ASSEARYQETQY
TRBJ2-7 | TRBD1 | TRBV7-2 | ASTLDRVSSYEQY
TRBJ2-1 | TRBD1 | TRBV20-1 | SASPQGANEQF